This entry describes one T cell receptor beta chain. Its antigen is undetermined. The data stem from a study of cytomegalovirus exposure and HLA in healthy donors. Across the study: It was reported in a later analysis that the 120 validation repertoires used the same platform as the approximately 670 first-cohort repertoires. General study results and limits: There were 150 to 200 TCR beta chains listed as cytomegalovirus-associated. Specificity of three CMV-associated chains for CMV antigens was verified in vitro.

The germline V gene encodes CDR1 SGHRS and CDR2 YFSETQ. The V end lost 0 bases, the J end lost 2 bases, and 6 bases lay between the germline ends. The CDR3 covers 13 residues. Sequencing was performed with immunoSEQ multiplex PCR; in TCRdb, only in-frame clones are kept and a portion is missing. The repertoire holds about 43,000 clones, with about 93% as singletons. The donors were members of the roughly 120-subject validation cohort (separate from the approximately 670-subject first cohort). V is TRBV5-1 and J is TRBJ2-7; D is ambiguous. Input material: PBMCs. This TCR came from a man in his late teens or twenties in good health and CMV-seronegative. The CDR3 nucleotides are TGCGCCAGCAGCTTGGTGGAGACCTACGAGCAGTACTTC. The encoded protein is CASSLVETYEQYF. Full variable domain (remainder filled in from reference TRBV5-1 and TRBJ2-7): KAGVTQTPRYLIKTRGQQVTLSCSPISGHRSVSWYQQTPGQGLQFLFEYFSETQRNKGNFPGRFSGRQFSNSRSEMNVSTLELGDSALYLCASSLVETYEQYFGPGTRLTVT.